The clone carrying this TCR beta chain occurred a few times. The data derive from a study of blood T cells in healthy people across ages. There are 13 residues in the CDR3. The germline V and J ends were trimmed by 5 bases and 8 bases, with 12 bases remaining between them. The V gene's germline CDR1 is SGHTA and CDR2 FQGTGA. Together with a sample-barcoded 5' primer, a J-beta primer mix was included in a second PCR lasting roughly 6 to 12 cycles. TCRdb fed the 5' RACE reads into MiXCR, producing one record per CDR3 protein. This sample has about 780,000 distinct CDR3 sequences; around 68% occur once, and the top ten carry around a quarter.

The chain is built from TRBV7-3 and TRBJ1-4; D unresolved. The sequenced sample was blood. The receptor was isolated from a man aged 25 to 40 in good health. DNA of the CDR3: TGTGCCAGCAGCCCAAACGCGGGGGAAAAACTGTTTTTT. Its protein product is CASSPNAGEKLFF.